Below, 15 T cell receptor beta chains from the same sample are listed, as sequenced in a study of T cells in Graves' hyperthyroidism and ophthalmopathy. Amplification of TCR beta CDR3 regions was performed using RNA transcripts as template. The HTBI primer set drove a first-round RT-PCR of the TCR CDR3. Using its own MiXCR run on the multiplex PCR reads, TCRdb lists one record per CDR3 protein. In the table there are hundreds of thousands of distinct CDR3 sequences, just under 20% of which are singletons. The sequencing input was blood. The receptors were sampled from a man aged 40-50 years with Graves' ophthalmopathy.

In this sample, this clonotype turned up a few times. This chain connects TRBV9 to TRBJ1-5; D gene ambiguous. This CDR3 is built from 15 residues. Germline CDR1 SGDLS, CDR2 YYNGEE. V shed 5 bases and J shed 5 bases, with 17 bases lying between them. CDR3 sequence (DNA): TGTGCCAGCAGTATAACCCCCGGGGAGGATCAGCCCCAGCATTTT. This translates into CASSITPGEDQPQHF.

In this sample, this clonotype turned up a few times. DNA for the CDR3: TGCGCCAGCAGCTCCCAGGGTCCCGAGCAGTACTTC. Residues: CASSSQGPEQYF. The chain combines TRBV5-1 with TRBJ2-7; D possibly corresponds to TRBD1 (5 bases). The V end lost 3 bases, the J end lost 6 bases, and 10 bases lay between the germline ends. CDR1 is SGHRS, CDR2 YFSETQ, per germline. CDR3 length: 12 amino acids.

This clonotype turned up a few times. The genes are TRBV27 and TRBJ1-4; D call uncertain. This CDR3 spans 16 amino acids. CDR1 and CDR2 (germline): MNHEY, SMNVEV (reference sequence). The germline V and J ends were trimmed by 3 bases and 8 bases, with 19 bases remaining between them. Here the CDR3 reads CASSFSGEYLSEKLFF. In DNA form, the CDR3 reads TGTGCCAGCAGTTTTAGCGGGGAATATTTAAGCGAAAAACTGTTTTTT.

This clonotype has a handful of counts. This chain joins TRBV7-6 and TRBJ2-1; D unclear. CDR1 and CDR2 (germline): SGHVS, FNYEAQ. V lost 5 bases, J lost 0 bases, and 8 bases lay in between. The CDR3 extends over 14 amino acids. CDR3 residues: CASSPASSYNEQFF. The CDR3 region has the DNA TGTGCCAGCAGCCCGGCCTCCTCCTACAATGAGCAGTTCTTC.

This clonotype was recorded once. The rearrangement uses TRBV13 and TRBJ2-5; 7 bases match TRBD1. J gave up 3 bases and V 6 bases, and 13 bases lay outside the gene matches. The germline CDR1 and CDR2 sequences are PRHDT and FYEKMQ (reference sequence). CDR3 size: 16 residues. The CDR3 protein is CASSSDRVGGKETQYF. The CDR3 region has the DNA TGTGCCAGCAGTTCCGACAGGGTGGGCGGAAAAGAGACCCAGTACTTC.

This clonotype has at least ten counts. The V gene is TRBV6-1, the J gene TRBJ1-2, with 9 bases that match TRBD1. Unmatched junction bases numbered 8, after V lost 0 bases and J lost 6 bases. Germline-derived CDR1 and CDR2 are MNHNS and SASEGT. The CDR3 has 16 amino acids. The CDR3 is CASSEARDREPNGYTF. DNA for the CDR3: TGTGCCAGCAGTGAAGCCAGGGACAGGGAGCCTAATGGCTACACCTTC.

This rearrangement joins TRBV24-1 to TRBJ2-5; D is tentatively TRBD1 or TRBD2 (5 bases each). The V end was cut by 6 bases, the J end by 5 bases, with 12 bases between. The CDR3 length is 13 residues. Per the germline V gene, CDR1 is KGHDR and CDR2 is SFDVKD. The CDR3 sequence is CATSKGPRETQYF. The CDR3 DNA reads as TGTGCCACCAGTAAGGGACCCCGGGAGACCCAGTACTTC.

The table lists this clonotype with many counts. The genes are TRBV20-1 and TRBJ2-5; D is perhaps TRBD2 (5 bases). CDR1 is DFQATT and CDR2 is SNEGSKA in the germline V gene (reference sequence). Trimming removed 0 bases at V and 5 bases at J, with 13 bases between. This CDR3 has 14 amino acids. The CDR3 here is CSARDPTRRETQYF. CDR3 DNA: TGCAGTGCTAGAGACCCCACTCGGAGGGAGACCCAGTACTTC.

The chain has TRBV12-3 or TRBV12-4 and TRBJ2-7; D is uncertain. This CDR3 is built from 11 residues. V was clipped by 8 bases and J by 5 bases, with 10 bases between them. The CDR3 nucleotides read TGTGCCAGCGCCCTCCTCCACGAGCAGTACTTC. This sequence encodes CASALLHEQYF.

This clonotype was detected only a few times. The chain is built from TRBV7-9 and TRBJ2-1, with TRBD2 identical over 7 bases. The junction had 5 bases not matched to a gene; V was cut back by 3 bases and J by 9 bases. This CDR3 has 13 residues. Germline CDR1 is SEHNR and CDR2 is FQNEAQ (reference sequence). This CDR3 reads CASSLGGSSEQFF. The CDR3 DNA sequence: TGTGCCAGCAGCTTGGGCGGGAGTAGTGAGCAGTTCTTC.

The V gene is TRBV11-2, the J gene TRBJ2-3, with D uncertain. Germline CDR1 and CDR2: SGHAT and FQNNGV. The V and J ends lost 1 base and 0 bases respectively, with 14 bases between them. The CDR3 totals 17 residues. CDR3 sequence reads: CASSLGSAHASTDTQYF. The DNA for the CDR3 is TGTGCCAGCAGCTTAGGGTCAGCACATGCTAGCACAGATACGCAGTATTTT.

This clonotype has ten or more counts. The chain couples TRBV2 to TRBJ2-5; unclear D gene. This CDR3 contains 13 residues. Germline V gives CDR1 SNHLY, CDR2 FYNNEI. Trimming took 1 base from V and 3 from J, leaving 6 bases between them. This CDR3 is CASSEEGKETQYF. The DNA for the CDR3 is TGTGCCAGCAGTGAAGAGGGCAAAGAGACCCAGTACTTC.

This clonotype was observed a handful of times. Written as DNA, the CDR3 is TGTGCCAGCAGCCAAGATCGTTGGACAGGGGGTAAAGCTTTCTTT. Its translation is CASSQDRWTGGKAFF. The chain carries TRBV14 and TRBJ1-1; 10 positions agree with TRBD1. CDR1 is SGHDN and CDR2 is FVKESK in the germline V gene. The CDR3 sequence is 15 residues long. The V segment lost 0 bases and the J segment 9 bases; nucleotides outside the gene matches: 7.

This clonotype has at least ten counts. The chain employs TRBV7-2 and TRBJ2-1; no firm D call. Looked up from germline, CDR1 is SGHTA and CDR2 is FQGNSA. This CDR3 spans 14 amino acids. The V gene lost 6 bases and the J gene lost 9 bases, with 18 bases spanning the gap. Here the CDR3 reads CASSLGGSDGEQFF. The CDR3 nucleotides are TGTGCCAGCAGTCTAGGCGGATCCGACGGTGAGCAGTTCTTC.

This clonotype occurred a few times. This chain connects TRBV29-1 to TRBJ1-1; D gene uncertain. V gave up 4 bases and J gave up 0 bases, with 12 bases separating them. The CDR3 loop spans 14 amino acids. CDR1 SQVTM and CDR2 ANQGSEA come from the germline V gene. CDR3 amino acids: CSVGRGNLNTEAFF. The CDR3 bases are TGCAGCGTTGGGCGAGGGAACTTGAACACTGAAGCTTTCTTT.